Below are 25 T cell receptor beta chains sequenced from a single sample in a study of blood T cell repertoires in COVID-19 (dated by TCRdb to 2018 to 2021). Library creation used the immunoSEQ multiplex PCR assay. TCRdb retrieved this table from immuneACCESS and kept in-frame rearrangements only. Not all clones are present; in checked studies, unresolved V genes account for under half, and no reason is known for the remainder. The sample table lists about 74,000 clones, more than 75% of them with a count of one. The ten largest clones represent approximately 9% of the sample. Sequenced input: peripheral blood. These receptors were obtained from a human donor in a cohort sampled during active COVID-19.

The chain couples TRBV7-2 to TRBJ1-1; D not resolved. The germline CDR1 and CDR2 sequences are SGHTA and FQGNSA. The CDR3 runs 16 residues. The V gene lost 0 bases and the J gene lost 1 base, with 12 bases spanning the gap. CDR3 amino acids: CASSLAWSRGNTEAFF. In DNA form, the CDR3 reads TGTGCCAGCAGCTTAGCGTGGTCGCGGGGGAACACTGAAGCTTTCTTT. Looking up the rest from reference TRBV7-2 and TRBJ1-1 gives the full variable domain: GAGVSQSPSNKVTEKGKDVELRCDPISGHTALYWYRQSLGQGLEFLIYFQGNSAPDKSGLPSDRFSAERTGGSVSTLTIQRTQQEDSAVYLCASSLAWSRGNTEAFFGQGTRLTVV.

The chain has TRBV11-2 and TRBJ2-7; 9 bases are shared with TRBD2. Germline V lookup: CDR1 SGHAT, CDR2 FQNNGV. The CDR3 extends over 14 amino acids. V lost 5 bases to trimming and J lost 4 bases; unmatched junction nucleotides: 6. Here the CDR3 DNA reads TGTGCCAGCAGCACCAGTAGCGGGAGTTACGAGCAGTACTTC. Amino acids: CASSTSSGSYEQYF.

The J gene is TRBJ2-5, the V gene TRBV9; D uncertain. The CDR3 has 12 residues. Germline assignment: CDR1 SGDLS and CDR2 YYNGEE. Trimming cost V 3 bases and J 0 bases, with 3 bases left between them. The chain's CDR3 is CASSADQETQYF. CDR3 nucleotides: TGTGCCAGCAGCGCCGACCAAGAGACCCAGTACTTC. The full variable domain, with the rest looked up from reference TRBV9 and TRBJ2-5, is DSGVTQTPKHLITATGQRVTLRCSPRSGDLSVYWYQQSLDQGLQFLIQYYNGEERAKGNILERFSAQQFPDLHSELNLSSLELGDSALYFCASSADQETQYFGPGTRLLVL.

This clone occurred once. The V call is TRBV4-3, the J call TRBJ1-1; no clear D gene. This CDR3 region has 15 residues. Trimming shortened V by 5 bases and J by 2 bases, and 15 bases separated the two germline ends. Germline assignment: CDR1 LGHNA and CDR2 YSLEER. CDR3 region: CASSSKGGINTEAFF. The CDR3 nucleotides read TGCGCCAGCAGCTCCAAAGGCGGGATTAACACTGAAGCTTTCTTT.

The chain joins TRBV5-1 to TRBJ2-1, with D perhaps matching TRBD1 (6 bases). The germline V gene has CDR1 SGHRS and CDR2 YFSETQ. CDR3 length: 12 residues. Trimming took 4 bases from V and 7 from J, leaving 9 bases between them. CDR3 sequence reads: CASSRGGNEQFF. The CDR3 bases are TGCGCCAGCAGCCGAGGGGGAAATGAGCAGTTCTTC.

This clone was seen just once. CDR3 amino acids: CATPRTGGVETQYF. The CDR3 nucleotides read TGTGCCACCCCCCGGACAGGGGGCGTGGAGACCCAGTACTTC. The chain links TRBV19 to TRBJ2-5; 11 bases match TRBD1. The CDR3 has 14 amino acids. Per the germline V gene, CDR1 is LNHDA and CDR2 is SQIVND (reference sequence). V lost 10 bases, J lost 5 bases, and 9 bases stayed unmatched.

The V and J genes are TRBV5-6 and TRBJ2-1; 9 bases are shared with TRBD2. Germline V gene data show CDR1 as SGHDT and CDR2 as YYEEEE. J was trimmed by 15 bases and V by 4 bases; bases with no gene match: 11. The CDR3 consists of 13 residues. CDR3: CASSIRVAGELFF. The CDR3 DNA follows: TGTGCCAGCAGCATAAGAGTAGCGGGAGAACTGTTCTTC.

This rearrangement joins TRBV5-5 to TRBJ2-3, with 10 bases matching TRBD2. There are 15 residues in the CDR3. CDR1 and CDR2 (germline): SGHKS, YYEKEE (reference sequence). V shed 5 bases and J 2 bases; nucleotides not matched to a gene: 5. In DNA form, the CDR3 reads TGTGCCAGCAGAAGGACTAGCGGCATCACAGATACGCAGTATTTT. It translates to CASRRTSGITDTQYF.

The chain couples TRBV27 to TRBJ1-1; TRBD1 agrees at 10 bases. Trimming removed 3 bases from V and 7 bases from J; junction bases left unmatched: 8. The CDR3 runs to 15 residues. The germline gives CDR1 MNHEY, CDR2 SMNVEV (reference sequence). The CDR3 coding sequence is TGTGCCAGCAGTTTGATGGGACAGGGGACAGATGAAGCTTTCTTT. Translating gives CASSLMGQGTDEAFF.

The gene calls are TRBV28 and TRBJ2-7; TRBD1 aligns across 8 bases. V lost 4 bases and J lost 5; bases outside the gene matches: 10. Per the germline V gene, CDR1 is MDHEN and CDR2 is SYDVKM. The CDR3 length is 15 residues. The CDR3 DNA follows: TGTGCCAGCAGTTCCGCCGGGACAGGTACCGACGAGCAGTACTTC. Residues: CASSSAGTGTDEQYF.

The J gene is TRBJ2-2, the V gene TRBV6-5; D not resolved. The CDR3 is 14 amino acids. Germline CDR1 and CDR2: MNHEY and SVGAGI. Trimming shortened V by 4 bases and J by 9 bases, and 15 bases separated the two germline ends. DNA of the CDR3: TGTGCCAGCAGTTCCCTCCCCAGCGCCAGGGAGCTGTTTTTT. It specifies CASSSLPSARELFF.

The V call is TRBV27, the J call TRBJ2-7; the D is unclear. The CDR3 runs to 13 residues. The germline V gene has CDR1 MNHEY and CDR2 SMNVEV (reference sequence). Trimming took off 6 bases at V and 4 bases at J, with 13 bases between the two ends. CDR3 amino acids: CASRLSLPYEQYF. The CDR3 DNA follows: TGTGCCAGCAGACTCTCCTTGCCTTACGAGCAGTACTTC.

The gene calls are TRBV18 and TRBJ2-7; D unresolved. Deletions cut 5 bases from V and 3 bases from J, with 14 bases between. Germline loops: CDR1 KGHSH, CDR2 LQKENI. This CDR3 has 14 amino acids. DNA for the CDR3: TGTGCCAGCTCAATTAATGGAGTGGGCTACGAGCAGTACTTC. Translated: CASSINGVGYEQYF.

V gene TRBV2 combines with J gene TRBJ2-5, with 7 bases lining up with TRBD2. From germline, CDR1 is SNHLY and CDR2 FYNNEI. The CDR3 extends over 13 amino acids. J gave up 5 bases and V 6 bases, and 6 bases lay outside the gene matches. In DNA form, the CDR3 reads TGTGCCAGCAGCGACGGACTAGGGGAGACCCAGTACTTC. As protein: CASSDGLGETQYF.

The chain recombines TRBV2 with TRBJ1-4; weak D call: TRBD1 (6 bases). Germline V gene data show CDR1 as SNHLY and CDR2 as FYNNEI. The V end was cut by 6 bases, the J end by 8 bases, with 10 bases between. There are 12 residues in the CDR3. As DNA, the CDR3 is TGTGCCAGCAGGGACAGACGGGAAAAACTGTTTTTT. It specifies CASRDRREKLFF.

This clone was detected once. The CDR3 protein is CASSFRAGARASSYEQYF. CDR3 nucleotide sequence: TGTGCCAGCAGCTTCCGGGCAGGGGCGAGGGCAAGCTCCTACGAGCAGTACTTC. The chain couples TRBV5-6 to TRBJ2-7; D possibly corresponds to TRBD1 (6 bases). The germline V gene encodes CDR1 SGHDT and CDR2 YYEEEE. Trimming removed 2 bases from V and 0 bases from J, with 21 bases in between. This CDR3 is 18 amino acids long.

Note on this clone: One end of the junction varies from germline; a read error may be responsible. The V and J genes are TRBV7-7 and TRBJ1-6, with unresolved D. Germline V gene data show CDR1 as SSHAT and CDR2 as FNYEAQ (reference sequence). The CDR3 length is 15 residues. The CDR3 DNA reads TGTGCTAGCAGCTTAGGCCCTTCTGCTACGACACCCCTCCACTTT. It specifies CASSLGPSATTPLHF.

The chain is built from TRBV11-2 and TRBJ2-7; TRBD2 agrees at 7 bases. J lost 5 bases, V lost 0 bases, and 4 bases had no gene match. CDR3 length: 14 residues. Germline V gives CDR1 SGHAT, CDR2 FQNNGV. The CDR3 DNA sequence: TGTGCCAGCAGCTTAGACTGGACTAGTCACGAGCAGTACTTC. Translation gives CASSLDWTSHEQYF.

V is TRBV10-3 and J is TRBJ2-2; 10 bases match TRBD1. This CDR3 spans 13 amino acids. V was clipped by 8 bases and J by 6 bases; unmatched bases: 3. Germline CDR1 ENHRY, CDR2 SYGVKD. The CDR3 region has the DNA TGTGCCATCGGGACAGGGGTGGCCGGGGAGCTGTTTTTT. It yields the protein CAIGTGVAGELFF.

The chain recombines TRBV28 with TRBJ2-5, with D unresolved. CDR1 is MDHEN, CDR2 SYDVKM, per germline. The germline V and J ends were trimmed by 3 bases and 5 bases, with 10 bases remaining between them. The CDR3 extends over 13 amino acids. In nucleotides, the CDR3 is TGTGCCAGCAGTTTTGCGAAGAGGGAGACCCAGTACTTC. This encodes CASSFAKRETQYF.

V usage is TRBV14 and J usage is TRBJ2-7; D gene ambiguous. Germline V CDR1 and CDR2: SGHDN, FVKESK. The CDR3 extends over 13 amino acids. V was trimmed by 5 bases and J by 0 bases, leaving 8 bases between them. The CDR3 reads CASSENFSYEQYF. The CDR3 nucleotides are TGTGCCAGCAGCGAGAACTTCTCCTACGAGCAGTACTTC.

The V call is TRBV6-5, the J call TRBJ1-4; 8 bases map to TRBD1. This CDR3 comprises 15 residues. Germline trimming cut 6 bases from V and 6 bases from J; bases unmatched to any gene: 9. Germline CDR1 is MNHEY and CDR2 is SVGAGI. The CDR3 spells CASRPGGQGDEKLFF. CDR3 bases: TGTGCCAGCAGACCCGGCGGACAGGGCGATGAAAAACTGTTTTTT.

The chain couples TRBV7-9 to TRBJ2-4; D call uncertain. This CDR3 contains 16 residues. The germline V gene has CDR1 SEHNR and CDR2 FQNEAQ (reference sequence). V was cut by 5 bases and J by 2 bases, with 16 bases left in between. This CDR3 reads CASSPRQAITKNIQYF. The CDR3, as DNA: TGTGCCAGCAGCCCAAGACAAGCTATTACCAAAAACATTCAGTACTTC.

The gene calls are TRBV12-3 or TRBV12-4 and TRBJ2-2; a possible D gene is TRBD1 (6 bases). Trimming took 7 bases from V and 7 from J, leaving 13 bases between them. The CDR3 covers 13 residues. In DNA form, the CDR3 reads TGTGCCAGCAAAAACAGGGTTAACGGGGAGCTGTTTTTT. Protein: CASKNRVNGELFF.

The chain recombines TRBV5-1 with TRBJ1-1; 7 positions match TRBD1. Germline V gene sequence: CDR1 SGHRS, CDR2 YFSETQ. Trimming removed 2 bases from V and 3 bases from J; junction bases left unmatched: 7. The CDR3 is made up of 15 amino acids. Here the CDR3 DNA reads TGCGCCAGCAGCTTACACCAGGGGGGTGACACTGAAGCTTTCTTT. It translates to CASSLHQGGDTEAFF.